This T cell receptor (beta chain) was obtained from a study of beta chain features in type 1 diabetes. Study-level results: Shorter templates might be favored by PCR, equally in patients and controls. Across patients, naive, central memory and Treg TCRB repertoires exhibited apparently greater similarity than was observed across healthy donors. Among patients with Type 1 diabetes, TCRB CDR3s were moderately but significantly shorter in every one of the four CD4+ subsets.

This clone was seen only a few times. Its antigen is not known. Trimming took 0 bases from V and 6 from J, leaving 13 bases between them. The CDR3 is 15 amino acids. Germline CDR1 reads SGHDN; CDR2 reads FVKESK. Isolated RNA was reverse transcribed in full, so expressed TCRB transcripts were sequenced. Assay: immunoSEQ multiplex PCR; the TCRdb copy retains only in-frame clones and omits some. The sample consists of about 640,000 clones, 9.5% to 15% of them appearing once. Sequenced material: naive CD4+ T cells from blood. The chain combines TRBV14 with TRBJ2-3; D may correspond to TRBD1 or TRBD2 (5 bases each). This receptor was obtained from a man between 25 and 39 years old with type 1 diabetes. The CDR3 sequence: CASSQEGVPADTQYF. The CDR3 DNA is TGTGCCAGCAGCCAAGAGGGGGTCCCTGCGGATACGCAGTATTTT.